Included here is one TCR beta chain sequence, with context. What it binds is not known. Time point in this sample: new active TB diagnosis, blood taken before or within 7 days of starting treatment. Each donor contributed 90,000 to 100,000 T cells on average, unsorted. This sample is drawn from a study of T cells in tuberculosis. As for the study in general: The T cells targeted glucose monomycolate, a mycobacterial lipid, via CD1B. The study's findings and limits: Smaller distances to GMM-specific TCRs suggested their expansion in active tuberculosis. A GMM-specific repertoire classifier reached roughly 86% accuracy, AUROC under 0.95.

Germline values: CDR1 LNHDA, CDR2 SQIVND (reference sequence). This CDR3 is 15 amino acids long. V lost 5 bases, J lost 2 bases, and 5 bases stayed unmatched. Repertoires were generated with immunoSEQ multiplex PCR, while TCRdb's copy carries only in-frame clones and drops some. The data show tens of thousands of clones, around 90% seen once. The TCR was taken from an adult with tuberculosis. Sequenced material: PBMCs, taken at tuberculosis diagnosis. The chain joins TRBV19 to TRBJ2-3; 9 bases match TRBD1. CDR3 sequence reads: CASSRTGGTTDTQYF. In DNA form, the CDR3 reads TGTGCCAGTAGTCGAACAGGGGGCACCACAGATACGCAGTATTTT.